A single sample is the source of the 9 T cell receptor beta chains below, sequenced in a study of neurological immune-mediated disorders. MiXCR, applied by TCRdb to the 5' RACE reads, yields one record per CDR3 protein. The sample yields 50,000 to 80,000 distinct CDR3 sequences, 4.5% seen once. Sequenced material: PBMCs. Every receptor here comes from a man aged 25 to 40 with multiple sclerosis.

The gene calls are TRBV4-2 and TRBJ2-3; 8 bases line up with TRBD2. The CDR3 sequence is 16 residues long. J gave up 3 bases and V 4 bases, and 9 bases lay outside the gene matches. Germline CDR1 LGHNA, CDR2 YNFKEQ. The CDR3 DNA follows: TGTGCCAGCAGCCTCGGAAGCGGGGGAGGAACAGATACGCAGTATTTT. It specifies CASSLGSGGGTDTQYF.

There are many counts of this clonotype. This rearrangement joins TRBV24-1 to TRBJ1-5; D uncertain. Germline lookup yields CDR1 KGHDR and CDR2 SFDVKD. Trimming removed 0 bases from V and 4 bases from J, with 6 bases in between. The CDR3 contains 14 residues. The CDR3 protein is CATSDLVSNQPQHF. The DNA of the CDR3 is TGTGCCACCAGTGATTTGGTTAGTAATCAGCCCCAGCATTTT.

V and J are TRBV7-3 and TRBJ2-3; a weak D match, TRBD1 (6 bases). CDR1 SGHTA and CDR2 FQGTGA come from the germline V gene. The CDR3 is made up of 15 amino acids. The V end lost 2 bases, the J end lost 3 bases, and 12 bases lay between the germline ends. This CDR3 reads CASSLEQGTTDTQYF. In nucleotides, the CDR3 is TGTGCCAGCAGCTTAGAACAGGGTACGACAGATACGCAGTATTTT.

This clonotype was detected ten times or more. For the CDR3, the DNA is TGTGCCAGCAGCTTCCGTGGGGATGAAAAACTGTTTTTT. It codes for CASSFRGDEKLFF. The gene calls are TRBV7-9 and TRBJ1-4; D not certain. The ends were cut back, 3 bases at V and 6 bases at J, with 8 bases in the middle. The CDR3 runs 13 residues. CDR1 and CDR2 from the germline V gene are SEHNR and FQNEAQ (reference sequence).

This clonotype was counted ten times or more. The chain links TRBV5-1 to TRBJ2-7, with D tentatively TRBD1 (5 bases). This CDR3 comprises 14 residues. Germline assignment: CDR1 SGHRS and CDR2 YFSETQ. V was cut by 0 bases and J by 5 bases, with 12 bases left in between. CDR3 in DNA: TGCGCCAGCAGCTTGGGGCAGGGTAGCAACGAGCAGTACTTC. It translates to CASSLGQGSNEQYF.

This clonotype appeared many times. This chain joins TRBV20-1 and TRBJ1-2; D not resolved. This CDR3 comprises 11 residues. CDR1 DFQATT and CDR2 SNEGSKA come from the germline V gene (reference sequence). Between the trimmed V and J ends, which lost 4 bases and 0 bases, there was a span of 3 bases. The chain's CDR3 is CSAMANYGYTF. The CDR3 bases are TGCAGTGCTATGGCTAACTATGGCTACACCTTC.

This clonotype was seen ten or more times. The chain is built from TRBV5-1 and TRBJ2-4; 10 bases agree with TRBD2. Germline CDR1 and CDR2: SGHRS and YFSETQ. V dropped 5 bases and J dropped 8; count of bases not matched to a gene: 7. This CDR3 is built from 14 residues. Written as DNA, the CDR3 is TGCGCCAGCAGATTAACCGGGACTAGCGACATTCAGTACTTC. Amino acids: CASRLTGTSDIQYF.

V is TRBV11-2 and J is TRBJ2-5; D is unresolved. Trimming removed 1 base from V and 1 base from J, with 7 bases in between. Per germline, CDR1 SGHAT and CDR2 FQNNGV. This CDR3 spans 14 amino acids. DNA for the CDR3: TGTGCCAGCAGCTTAGTTACAGTCCAAGAGACCCAGTACTTC. This translates into CASSLVTVQETQYF.

This clonotype was seen more than once but under ten times. CDR3 loop: CASSQGPGRGEGYGYTF. In DNA form, the CDR3 reads TGCGCCAGCAGCCAAGGGCCCGGTCGGGGTGAGGGCTATGGCTACACCTTC. This chain connects TRBV4-1 to TRBJ1-2; D unclear. Germline CDR1 and CDR2: MGHRA and YSYEKL. Trimming took off 1 base at V and 4 bases at J, with 19 bases between the two ends. The CDR3 length is 17 residues.